The TCR beta chain under discussion was sequenced for a study of human T cells and chemical hapten exposure. MiXCR was run by TCRdb on the RACE reads, yielding one entry per CDR3 protein. Of some 110,000 distinct CDR3 sequences in the sample, 9.5% to 13% were seen once. Time point of the sample: patch test 1, 2 weeks after DPC sensitization. Treatment described: therapeutic diphenylcyclopropenone sensitization with weekly scalp DPC. CDR1 and CDR2 from the germline V gene are LGHNA and YNFKEQ. Trimming removed 4 bases at V and 4 bases at J, with 16 bases between. The CDR3 spans 15 residues. This clonotype was found many times.

The gene calls are TRBV4-2 and TRBJ1-2; D ambiguous. This clonotype was obtained from a woman aged 45-65 years with alopecia areata. Some clones in this sample may be carry-over from other donors' samples. Sequences were derived from whole blood, sampled in connection with sensitization to the hapten diphenylcyclopropenone (DPC). CDR3 nucleotide sequence: TGTGCCAGCAGCCCCCCGGGCGCGATTGGCTATGGCTACACCTTC. It translates to CASSPPGAIGYGYTF.